The source of this T cell receptor (beta chain) is a study of OX40 agonist ivuxolimab in advanced cancers. Clones were read by immunoSEQ multiplex PCR, and TCRdb kept only the in-frame ones, dropping some. The sample lists over 90,000 clones, around 86% occurring once. The sequence was obtained from an adult with an advanced solid tumor such as melanoma, head and neck, liver or kidney cancer. Here the sequenced sample was CD4+ or CD8+ T cells sorted from blood, taken in a trial of the OX40 agonist ivuxolimab.

As DNA, the CDR3 is TGTGCCAGCAGTGAAGAGGAGGAGACCCAGTACTTC. It translates to CASSEEEETQYF. The chain is built from TRBV6-1 and TRBJ2-5; D is unclear. CDR1 is MNHNS and CDR2 is SASEGT in the germline V gene. The CDR3 sequence is 12 residues long. The V end was cut by 1 base, the J end by 5 bases, with 5 bases between.